This passage covers 27 T cell receptor beta chains from one sample sequenced in a study of a mutant IDH1 vaccine in newly diagnosed glioma. Assay used: immunoSEQ multiplex PCR; TCRdb lists only in-frame clones, some missing. Among about 35,000 clones listed, more than 75% were seen once. What these receptors recognize is not known. Time point given: week 47, end of study. The vaccine gave 300 ug of a 20-mer mutant IDH1 peptide subcutaneously per dose. Specimen: PBMCs, collected from a glioma patient whose treatment included an IDH1 peptide vaccine. All receptors derive from a young woman with glioma.

The chain joins TRBV30 to TRBJ2-7; tentatively, D is TRBD1 (6 bases). This CDR3 contains 16 residues. The V end lost 0 bases, the J end lost 0 bases, and 15 bases lay between the germline ends. Germline V lookup: CDR1 GTSNPN, CDR2 SVGIG (reference sequence). The CDR3 is CAWSVHRVWNSYEQYF. CDR3 sequence (DNA): TGTGCCTGGAGTGTACACAGGGTGTGGAACTCCTACGAGCAGTACTTC.

This clone was seen a few times. The genes are TRBV30 and TRBJ1-1; D call uncertain. V lost 4 bases and J 1 base, leaving 10 bases between the germline ends. Germline V gives CDR1 GTSNPN, CDR2 SVGIG (reference sequence). The CDR3 is 13 amino acids. Here the CDR3 reads CAWTPQWNTEAFF. The CDR3 DNA follows: TGTGCCTGGACTCCTCAGTGGAACACTGAAGCTTTCTTT.

The J gene is TRBJ1-4, the V gene TRBV19; D ambiguous. This CDR3 spans 14 amino acids. The V gene's germline CDR1 is LNHDA and CDR2 SQIVND (reference sequence). V was clipped by 4 bases and J by 4 bases, with 10 bases between them. The CDR3 coding sequence is TGTGCCAGTAGTAGTGTAGGGCTTAATGAAAAACTGTTTTTT. Its protein is CASSSVGLNEKLFF. Using reference TRBV19 and TRBJ1-4 for the parts outside the CDR3, the full variable domain is DGGITQSPKYLFRKEGQNVTLSCEQNLNHDAMYWYRQDPGQGLRLIYYSQIVNDFQKGDIAEGYSVSREKKESFPLTVTSAQKNPTAFYLCASSSVGLNEKLFFGSGTQLSVL.

This sequence joins TRBV19 and TRBJ2-4; D gene ambiguous. V lost 3 bases and J lost 0, with 9 bases in between. CDR1 and CDR2 (germline): LNHDA, SQIVND (reference sequence). The CDR3 runs to 15 residues. This CDR3 reads CASSIHALAKNIQYF. In DNA, the CDR3 is TGTGCCAGTAGTATCCATGCACTAGCCAAAAACATTCAGTACTTC.

The chain uses TRBV5-6 and TRBJ1-1; D unclear. Germline V lookup: CDR1 SGHDT, CDR2 YYEEEE. The CDR3 is made up of 14 amino acids. With 0 bases removed from V and 0 bases from J, the gap between germline ends came to 6 bases. CDR3 loop: CASSLERLNTEAFF. CDR3 nucleotide sequence: TGTGCCAGCAGCTTGGAACGACTGAACACTGAAGCTTTCTTT.

CDR3 sequence: CASSWGGQRNTEAFF. The CDR3 bases are TGCGCCAGCAGCTGGGGGGGACAGAGGAACACTGAAGCTTTCTTT. This chain joins TRBV5-1 and TRBJ1-1; the match to TRBD1 covers 7 bases. The CDR3 has 15 residues. The trim removed 3 bases at V and 1 base at J, leaving 6 bases unmatched. In germline, CDR1 is SGHRS, CDR2 YFSETQ.

For this clone: The junction and the germline gene differ at one end; a read error may be behind it. The V and J genes are TRBV7-7 and TRBJ2-7; D may match TRBD1 or TRBD2 (5 bases each). The CDR3 sequence is 14 residues long. The germline V gene has CDR1 SSHAT and CDR2 FNYEAQ (reference sequence). This CDR3 reads CASSLAGTSYEQYF. CDR3 bases: TGTGCTAGCAGCTTAGCTGGGACCTCCTACGAGCAGTACTTC.

CDR3 sequence (DNA): TGCGCCAGCAGTGTTAGGGAATTAATACGGCAGTACTTC. It specifies CASSVRELIRQYF. The chain recombines TRBV10-1 with TRBJ2-7; D call uncertain. The CDR3 contains 13 residues. Trimming removed 4 bases from V and 9 bases from J, with 16 bases in between. Germline assignment: CDR1 WNHNN and CDR2 SYGVQD (reference sequence).

The chain joins TRBV11-2 to TRBJ2-2; tentative D call: TRBD2 (6 bases). Germline V CDR1 and CDR2: SGHAT, FQNNGV. Trimming cost V 0 bases and J 4 bases, with 9 bases left between them. The CDR3 totals 15 residues. CDR3: CASSLDILATGELFF. The CDR3 region has the DNA TGTGCCAGCAGCTTAGATATACTAGCCACCGGGGAGCTGTTTTTT.

The rearrangement uses TRBV6-6 and TRBJ1-2; possibly TRBD1 for D (5 bases). V was trimmed by 5 bases and J by 4 bases, leaving 17 bases between them. The germline V gene encodes CDR1 MNHNY and CDR2 SVGAGI (reference sequence). The CDR3 has 15 residues. The CDR3 coding sequence is TGTGCCAGCAGTATACCCCCAGGCGGGGGCTATGGCTACACCTTC. Amino acid sequence: CASSIPPGGGYGYTF.

The table lists this clone with a count of one. This chain joins TRBV20-1 and TRBJ2-3; no clear D gene. The germline V gene has CDR1 DFQATT and CDR2 SNEGSKA (reference sequence). Trimming took 0 bases from V and 2 from J, leaving 0 bases between them. This CDR3 is built from 11 residues. This CDR3 reads CSARDTDTQYF. The CDR3 DNA reads as TGCAGTGCTAGAGACACAGATACGCAGTATTTT.

This clone occurred a few times. The rearrangement links TRBV6-1 to TRBJ1-1, with 8 bases aligning to TRBD1. Germline CDR1 MNHNS, CDR2 SASEGT. The CDR3 loop spans 14 amino acids. With V trimmed by 10 bases and J by 4 bases, 11 bases remained unmatched. In nucleotides, the CDR3 is TGTGCCACCATCTACGGTACAGGGGGCACTGAAGCTTTCTTT. Its protein product is CATIYGTGGTEAFF.

The chain carries TRBV4-1 and TRBJ1-4; D unclear. The CDR3 is 15 amino acids. CDR1 and CDR2 (germline): MGHRA, YSYEKL. V shed 3 bases and J shed 8 bases, with 16 bases lying between them. CDR3 bases: TGCGCCAGCAGCCAGTGGAAGGGTCTTGGGGAAAAACTGTTTTTT. Amino acid sequence: CASSQWKGLGEKLFF.

The chain is built from TRBV5-1 and TRBJ1-1, with 7 positions matching TRBD1. Germline trimming cut 5 bases from V and 6 bases from J; bases unmatched to any gene: 10. CDR1 and CDR2 (germline): SGHRS, YFSETQ. This CDR3 contains 14 residues. The CDR3 coding sequence is TGCGCCAGCAGTTCCATAGGAGGGGGCCCTGAAGCTTTCTTT. It translates to CASSSIGGGPEAFF.

The V gene is TRBV18, the J gene TRBJ1-4; D uncertain. V lost 3 bases and J 8 bases, leaving 10 bases between the germline ends. Germline CDR1 and CDR2: KGHSH and LQKENI. The CDR3 is 13 amino acids. CDR3 DNA sequence: TGTGCCAGCTCACCGGCGGCTTCCGAAAAACTGTTTTTT. Translating gives CASSPAASEKLFF.

The chain has TRBV7-2 and TRBJ2-3, with D uncertain. Trimming stripped 2 bases from V and 2 bases from J, with 2 bases between. This CDR3 is 12 amino acids long. Germline assignment: CDR1 SGHTA and CDR2 FQGNSA. Here the CDR3 reads CASSLSTDTQYF. The CDR3 region has the DNA TGTGCCAGCAGCTTATCCACAGATACGCAGTATTTT.

This clone was observed a handful of times. The gene calls are TRBV15 and TRBJ2-5; the D gene is possibly TRBD2 (7 bases). The germline V and J ends were trimmed by 4 bases and 5 bases, with 14 bases remaining between them. The CDR3 spans 14 residues. Germline CDR1 LNHNV, CDR2 YYDKDF (reference sequence). In DNA, the CDR3 is TGTGCCACCAGCATCCGCGGGGGCCCGGAGACCCAGTACTTC. Its translation: CATSIRGGPETQYF.

The chain uses TRBV29-1 and TRBJ1-1, with 7 positions matching TRBD1. The CDR3 consists of 15 residues. Looked up from germline, CDR1 is SQVTM and CDR2 is ANQGSEA. The V segment lost 6 bases and the J segment 0 bases; nucleotides outside the gene matches: 10. The CDR3 nucleotides are TGCAGCGTCGTACCGGGACAGACCATGAACACTGAAGCTTTCTTT. Translating gives CSVVPGQTMNTEAFF.

The gene calls are TRBV7-9 and TRBJ2-3; a weak D match, TRBD1 (5 bases). V dropped 5 bases and J dropped 3 bases, with 6 bases sitting between them. This CDR3 has 12 residues. Germline V gives CDR1 SEHNR, CDR2 FQNEAQ (reference sequence). As DNA, the CDR3 is TGTGCCAGCAGCCAGGGAACAGATACGCAGTATTTT. This sequence encodes CASSQGTDTQYF.

This sequence joins TRBV29-1 and TRBJ2-2; D unresolved. Per germline, CDR1 SQVTM and CDR2 ANQGSEA. The CDR3 length is 13 residues. The V and J ends lost 3 bases and 2 bases respectively, with 7 bases between them. Written as DNA, the CDR3 is TGCAGCGTTGAGGGCACTAACACCGGGGAGCTGTTTTTT. This codes for CSVEGTNTGELFF.

Note on this clone: At one of its ends the junction is not consistent with the germline gene, which may arise from a read error. V usage is TRBV7-9 and J usage is TRBJ1-2; unclear D gene. Germline V lookup: CDR1 SEHNR, CDR2 FQNEAQ (reference sequence). The CDR3 totals 10 residues. The CDR3 nucleotides are TGTGCCAGCAGCTTCACCCGGATTGCCTTC. As protein: CASSFTRIAF.

By sample share, this clone is medium-sized. This chain joins TRBV19 and TRBJ2-7; 7 bases agree with TRBD1. Germline CDR1 LNHDA, CDR2 SQIVND (reference sequence). CDR3 length: 14 amino acids. The J segment lost 1 base and the V segment lost 3 bases, leaving 3 bases of the junction unmatched. The chain's CDR3 is CASSIMGQSYEQYF. CDR3 nucleotides: TGTGCCAGTAGTATCATGGGACAGTCCTACGAGCAGTACTTC.

The V gene is TRBV15, the J gene TRBJ1-3; D is perhaps TRBD1 (5 bases). Trimming stripped 3 bases from V and 0 bases from J, with 15 bases between. The CDR3 sequence is 17 residues long. Per the germline V gene, CDR1 is LNHNV and CDR2 is YYDKDF (reference sequence). CDR3 sequence: CATSRFSGARSGNTIYF. In DNA form, the CDR3 reads TGTGCCACCAGCAGGTTCTCCGGGGCCCGCTCTGGAAACACCATATATTTT.

The V call is TRBV6-6, the J call TRBJ1-2; TRBD1 aligns across 7 bases. V trimming: 2 bases; J trimming: 4 bases; junction bases outside the gene matches: 4. CDR3 length: 14 residues. Germline CDR1 is MNHNY and CDR2 is SVGAGI (reference sequence). The CDR3: CASSYDRALYGYTF. CDR3 bases: TGTGCCAGCAGTTACGACAGGGCCCTCTATGGCTACACCTTC.

The V gene is TRBV6-5, the J gene TRBJ1-1; D might be TRBD1 (6 bases). Trimming pared 0 bases from V and 0 bases from J, leaving 8 bases between. Germline V CDR1 and CDR2: MNHEY, SVGAGI. The CDR3 is 15 residues long. In nucleotides, the CDR3 is TGTGCCAGCAGTTACTCCGGACAGCTGAACACTGAAGCTTTCTTT. Its protein product is CASSYSGQLNTEAFF.

The CDR3 nucleotides read TGTGCCAGCAGTGACTCAGGACGCTTAGGGGACTACGAGCAGTACTTC. Its translation: CASSDSGRLGDYEQYF. This rearrangement joins TRBV25-1 to TRBJ2-7; the D gene is possibly TRBD1 (5 bases). CDR1 and CDR2 (germline): MGHDK, SYGVNS. The germline V and J ends were trimmed by 3 bases and 3 bases, with 18 bases remaining between them. The CDR3 consists of 16 residues.

This clone was recorded only once. The V and J genes are TRBV5-1 and TRBJ2-7, with 14 bases matching TRBD2. CDR1 and CDR2 from the germline V gene are SGHRS and YFSETQ. This CDR3 has 16 amino acids. V gave up 4 bases and J gave up 6 bases; unmatched junction bases: 9. The CDR3 reads CASSPVGLAGGGEQYF. CDR3 DNA: TGCGCCAGCAGCCCGGTAGGACTAGCGGGGGGTGGCGAGCAGTACTTC.